The clone carrying this TCR beta chain came up many times. Antigen unknown. These data come from a study of T cell repertoires in cytomegalovirus infection. Study-wide context: The authors used CMV epitopes that were HLA-C-restricted (recently identified) and HLA-B-restricted (well studied). Public TCR beta signatures provided an indication of both CMV infection and a matching HLA type. Broader study findings: Pooled public TCR beta family frequency picked out CMV carriers with the relevant HLA. The ex vivo response was dominated by HLA-C-restricted CMV-specific TCR beta clonotypes.

TCRdb used MiXCR to reprocess the reads, holding one entry per CDR3 protein. This table holds about 920,000 distinct CDR3 sequences, less than 40% found once. Trimming took 2 bases from V and 3 from J, leaving 23 bases between them. From germline, CDR1 is MNHNS and CDR2 SASEGT. The CDR3 has 18 amino acids. The rearrangement joins TRBV6-1 to TRBJ2-7; no clear D. The TCR originated in a human donor in good health (CMV status not recorded). Some clones in this sample may be carry-over from other donors' samples. The sample was cultured CD8+ T cells from PBMCs, taken from culture after CMV antigen stimulation. CDR3 residues: CASSEPPQYSSRVYEQYF. The DNA for the CDR3 is TGTGCCAGCAGTGAACCCCCGCAGTATTCATCAAGGGTCTACGAGCAGTACTTC.